Described below is a single T cell receptor beta chain sequence and its context. This clonotype was seen more than once but under ten times. Its recognized antigen is unknown. Base qualities are not at hand, and no much larger clone is one base apart. This sample stems from a study of T cells after yellow fever vaccination (dated by TCRdb to between 2019 and 2020). Broadly, across the study: The SMART-Seq v4 Ultra Low Input RNA kit was used to prepare libraries from fractions with low cell numbers. To follow T-cell clones before and after primary and booster YFV17D yellow fever vaccination, bulk TCR alpha and beta repertoires were sequenced over time. The cohort comprised two healthy male donors, one aged 18 to 29 and one aged 30 to 40 years. Bulk PBMC replicates and cell subsets were isolated from blood drawn at multiple timepoints before and after both primary and secondary immunization. The paper's findings and limits, for the study overall: Because abundant contaminating clonotypes from the bulk population could be contained in FACS-sorted repertoires, computational filtering was required. The secondary T-cell response was found to be weaker but faster than the primary response, with a peak reached on day 5 rather than on day 15. After the booster, most clones that had expanded after primary vaccination were detected again (approximately 97% of CD4 and around nine tenths of CD8), suggesting broad maintenance of memory. Because the study included only a couple of donors, the extent to which the findings can be generalized is limited. A small share of clonotypes occurred in both CD4 and CD8 compartments, likely arising from convergent recombination.

TCR cDNA was synthesized by 5'RACE template switching, which introduced a universal primer site and unique molecular identifiers. Priming for cDNA synthesis came from both the TCR alpha and TCR beta constant segments. Library amplification used two PCR steps, and the second PCR step added sample barcodes and sequencing adapters. Libraries were sequenced on Illumina HiSeq 2500 (2x100 bp) or NovaSeq (2x150 bp). The authors' pipeline ran thus. MIGEC handled demultiplexing of reads and collapsing into UMI consensus sequences, while MiXCR performed V(D)J alignment. Vaccine-responding clonotypes were defined with edgeR using replicate PBMC samples, requiring FDR below 0.01 and a log2 fold change above 5 up to day 15. Each bulk clonotype received a CD4 or CD8 identity based on whether the sequenced CD4 or CD8 repertoire contained that clonotype at higher abundance. The public reads were quality trimmed at Q25 with fastp and then assembled into clones with MiXCR by TCRdb, keeping productive beta chains. Merged by CDR3 protein, the rows form single entries marked with the most common genes and DNA. TCRdb, not the authors, supplied the V and J calls. This sample has about 150,000 distinct CDR3 sequences in its table, and about 6.2% of those were observed once. Clones ranked in the top ten supply less than 3.5% of the sample.

This specimen's treatment or condition label, interpreted: live attenuated yellow fever vaccine strain. PBMCs were isolated from peripheral blood using a standard Ficoll-Paque protocol. Dynabeads CD4 and CD8 positive selection kits were used to isolate the CD4 and CD8 T-cell fractions. RNA was extracted with TriZol from bulk PBMCs, CD4 and CD8 fractions, and dextramer-positive and dextramer-negative fractions. The CDR3 sequence holds 17 residues, the cysteine and phenylalanine included. Only the CDR3 part of the read is kept: 51 bases, read in frame from the first base. V loses 3 bases, J loses 5 bases, and the germline ends lie 20 bases apart.

This chain is built from TRBV12-3 or TRBV12-4 and TRBJ2-1; no D gene is confidently identified. The receptor's source is a man aged 18-30 years who received the YFV17D yellow fever vaccine. The material was CD4+ T cells sorted from PBMCs, obtained on the day of the first yellow fever vaccination. The bases read TGTGCCAGCAGTTTCATCGTTTGGTCTAGTAGAAACAATGAGCAGTTCTTC. It is translated as CASSFIVWSSRNNEQFF.